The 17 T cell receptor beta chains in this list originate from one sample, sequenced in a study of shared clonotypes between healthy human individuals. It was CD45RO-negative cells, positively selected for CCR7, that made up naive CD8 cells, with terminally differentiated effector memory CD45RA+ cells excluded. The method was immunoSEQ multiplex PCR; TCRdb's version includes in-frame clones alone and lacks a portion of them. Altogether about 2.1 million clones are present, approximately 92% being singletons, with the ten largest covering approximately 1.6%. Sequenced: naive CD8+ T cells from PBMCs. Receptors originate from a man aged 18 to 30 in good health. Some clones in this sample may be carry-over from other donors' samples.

In DNA, the CDR3 is TGTGCCAGCAGCCCCCTCGCCCGGTCGGCTGGCTACACCTTC. This encodes CASSPLARSAGYTF. V is TRBV28 and J is TRBJ1-2; D ambiguous. V was cut by 6 bases and J by 7 bases, with 18 bases left in between. Germline V gene lookup returns CDR1 MDHEN and CDR2 SYDVKM. The CDR3 contains 14 residues.

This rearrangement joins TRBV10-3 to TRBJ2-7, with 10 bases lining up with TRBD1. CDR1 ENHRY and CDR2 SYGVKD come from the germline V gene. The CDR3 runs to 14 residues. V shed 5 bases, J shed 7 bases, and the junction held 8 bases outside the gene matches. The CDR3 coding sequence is TGTGCCATCAGTCCGGGACAGGGGTTTGGAGAGCAGTACTTC. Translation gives CAISPGQGFGEQYF.

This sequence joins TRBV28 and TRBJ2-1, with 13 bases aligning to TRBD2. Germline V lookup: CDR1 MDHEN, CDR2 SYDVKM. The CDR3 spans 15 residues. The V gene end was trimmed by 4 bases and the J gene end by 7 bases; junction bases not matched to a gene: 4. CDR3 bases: TGTGCCAGCAGTTCCCGGACTAGCGGGAGTAATGAGCAGTTCTTC. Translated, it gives CASSSRTSGSNEQFF.

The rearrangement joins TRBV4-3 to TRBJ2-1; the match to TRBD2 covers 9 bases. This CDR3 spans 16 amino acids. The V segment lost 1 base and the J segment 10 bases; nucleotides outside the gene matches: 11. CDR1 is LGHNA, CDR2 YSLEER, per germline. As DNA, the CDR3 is TGCGCCAGCAGCCAAGGACCAGGACTAGCGTCCTTAGAGCAGTTCTTC. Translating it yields CASSQGPGLASLEQFF.

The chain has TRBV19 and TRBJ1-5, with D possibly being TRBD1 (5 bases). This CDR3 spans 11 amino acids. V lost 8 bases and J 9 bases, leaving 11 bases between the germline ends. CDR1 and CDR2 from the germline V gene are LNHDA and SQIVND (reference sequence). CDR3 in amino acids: CASFNGGPQHF. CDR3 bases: TGTGCCAGTTTTAACGGGGGGCCCCAGCATTTT.

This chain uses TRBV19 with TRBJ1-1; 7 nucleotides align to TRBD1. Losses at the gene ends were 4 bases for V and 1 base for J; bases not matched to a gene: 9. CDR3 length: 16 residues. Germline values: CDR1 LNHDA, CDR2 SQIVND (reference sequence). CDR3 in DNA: TGTGCCAGTAGTAGCCTCCGGACAGGCCCGAACACTGAAGCTTTCTTT. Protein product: CASSSLRTGPNTEAFF.

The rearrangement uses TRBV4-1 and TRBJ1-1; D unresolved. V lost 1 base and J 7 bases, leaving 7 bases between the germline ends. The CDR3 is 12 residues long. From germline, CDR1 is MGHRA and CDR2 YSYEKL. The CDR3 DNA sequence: TGCGCCAGCAGCCAAGGTGATTTTGAAGCTTTCTTT. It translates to CASSQGDFEAFF.

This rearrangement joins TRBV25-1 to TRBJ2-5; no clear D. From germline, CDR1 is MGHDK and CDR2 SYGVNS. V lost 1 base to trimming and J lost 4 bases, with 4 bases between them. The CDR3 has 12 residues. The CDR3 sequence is CASSESGETQYF. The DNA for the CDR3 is TGTGCCAGCAGTGAATCGGGAGAGACCCAGTACTTC. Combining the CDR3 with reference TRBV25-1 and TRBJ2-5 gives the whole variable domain EADIYQTPRYLVIGTGKKITLECSQTMGHDKMYWYQQDPGMELHLIHYSYGVNSTEKGDLSSESTVSRIRTEHFPLTLESARPSHTSQYLCASSESGETQYFGPGTRLLVL.

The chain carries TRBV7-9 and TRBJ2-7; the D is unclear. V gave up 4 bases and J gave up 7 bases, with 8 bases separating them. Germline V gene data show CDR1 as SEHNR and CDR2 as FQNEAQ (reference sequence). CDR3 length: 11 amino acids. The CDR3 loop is CASSSNLEQYF. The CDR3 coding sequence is TGTGCCAGCAGCTCAAACCTAGAGCAGTACTTC.

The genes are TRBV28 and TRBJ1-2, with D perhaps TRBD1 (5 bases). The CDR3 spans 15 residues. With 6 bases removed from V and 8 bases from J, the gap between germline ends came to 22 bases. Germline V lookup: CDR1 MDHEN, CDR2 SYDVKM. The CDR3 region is CASSSTRGKVGGYTF. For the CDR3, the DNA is TGTGCCAGCAGCTCAACGCGGGGGAAGGTAGGCGGCTACACCTTC.

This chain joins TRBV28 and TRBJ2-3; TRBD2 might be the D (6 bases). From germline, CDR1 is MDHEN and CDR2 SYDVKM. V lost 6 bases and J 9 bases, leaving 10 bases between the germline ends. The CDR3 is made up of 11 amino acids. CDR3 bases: TGTGCCAGCAGGATCGGGGGAACGCAGTATTTT. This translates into CASRIGGTQYF.

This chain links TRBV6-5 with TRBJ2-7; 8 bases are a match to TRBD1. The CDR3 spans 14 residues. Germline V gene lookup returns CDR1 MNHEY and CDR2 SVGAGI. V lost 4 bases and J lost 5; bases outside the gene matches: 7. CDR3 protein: CASSSGQGANEQYF. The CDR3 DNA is TGTGCCAGCAGTTCCGGACAGGGAGCCAACGAGCAGTACTTC.

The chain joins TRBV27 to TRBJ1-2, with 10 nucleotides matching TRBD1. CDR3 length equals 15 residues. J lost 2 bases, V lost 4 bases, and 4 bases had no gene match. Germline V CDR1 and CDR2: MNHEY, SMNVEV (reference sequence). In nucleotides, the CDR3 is TGTGCCAGCAGTTCTGGGGGACAGGGGAACTATGGCTACACCTTC. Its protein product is CASSSGGQGNYGYTF.

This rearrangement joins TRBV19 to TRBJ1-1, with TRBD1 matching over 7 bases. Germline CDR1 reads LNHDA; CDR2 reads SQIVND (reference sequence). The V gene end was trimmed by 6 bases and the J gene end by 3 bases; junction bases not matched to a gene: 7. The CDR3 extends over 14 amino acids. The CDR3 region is CASSLGTVYTEAFF. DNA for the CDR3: TGTGCCAGTAGCCTCGGGACAGTTTACACTGAAGCTTTCTTT.

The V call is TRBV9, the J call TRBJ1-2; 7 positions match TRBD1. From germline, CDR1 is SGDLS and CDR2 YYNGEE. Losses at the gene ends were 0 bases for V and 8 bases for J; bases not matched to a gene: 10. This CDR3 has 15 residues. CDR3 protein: CASSVGGGWRDGYTF. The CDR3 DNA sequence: TGTGCCAGCAGCGTAGGAGGGGGCTGGCGCGACGGCTACACCTTC.

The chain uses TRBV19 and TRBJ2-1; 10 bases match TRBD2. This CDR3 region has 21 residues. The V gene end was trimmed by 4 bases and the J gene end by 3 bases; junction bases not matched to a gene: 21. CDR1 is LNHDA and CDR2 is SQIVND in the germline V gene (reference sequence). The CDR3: CASSTDLAGAITPDLYNEQFF. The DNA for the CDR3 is TGTGCCAGTAGTACGGACCTAGCGGGGGCCATAACCCCTGATCTCTACAATGAGCAGTTCTTC.

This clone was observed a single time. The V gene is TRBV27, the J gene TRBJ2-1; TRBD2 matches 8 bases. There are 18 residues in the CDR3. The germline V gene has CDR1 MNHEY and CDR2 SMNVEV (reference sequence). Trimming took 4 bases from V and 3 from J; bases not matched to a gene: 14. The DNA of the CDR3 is TGTGCCAGCAGTTCGCATACATTAGCGGGAAAGGACTACAATGAGCAGTTCTTC. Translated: CASSSHTLAGKDYNEQFF.